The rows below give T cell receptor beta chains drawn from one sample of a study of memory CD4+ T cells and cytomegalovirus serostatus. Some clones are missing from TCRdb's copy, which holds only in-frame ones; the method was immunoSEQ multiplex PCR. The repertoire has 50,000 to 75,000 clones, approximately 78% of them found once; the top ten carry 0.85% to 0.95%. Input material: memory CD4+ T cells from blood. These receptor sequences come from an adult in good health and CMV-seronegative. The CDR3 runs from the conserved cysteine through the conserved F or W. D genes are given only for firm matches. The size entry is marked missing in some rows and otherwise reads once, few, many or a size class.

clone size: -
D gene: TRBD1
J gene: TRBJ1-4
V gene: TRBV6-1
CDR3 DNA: TGTGCCAGCAGTGAAGAGACAGGGTTAATGAGGAAACTGTTTTTT
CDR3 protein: CASSEETGLMRKLFF

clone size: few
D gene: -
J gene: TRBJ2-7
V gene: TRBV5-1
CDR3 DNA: TGCGCCAGCAGCCTAGGGACAGCGGGCGTACGCGAGCAGTACTTC
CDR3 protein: CASSLGTAGVREQYF

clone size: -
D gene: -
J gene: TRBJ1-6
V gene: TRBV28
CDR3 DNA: TGTGCCAGCAGTTTAGCGTCCGGGGGCGGTTCACCCCTCCACTTT
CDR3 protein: CASSLASGGGSPLHF

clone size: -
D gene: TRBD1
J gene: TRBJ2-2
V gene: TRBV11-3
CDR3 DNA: TGTGCCAGCAGCCCCCGGGACAGGGGGCCTGGGGAGCTGTTTTTT
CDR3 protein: CASSPRDRGPGELFF

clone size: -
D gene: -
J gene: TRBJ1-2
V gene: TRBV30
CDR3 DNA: TGTGCCTGGAGTGTAAGCTCCAGGGCTAACTATGGCTACACCTTC
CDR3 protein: CAWSVSSRANYGYTF

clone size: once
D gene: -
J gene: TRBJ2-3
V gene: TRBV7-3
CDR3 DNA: TGTGCCAGCAGCCTCGGACTGGCGGGGGCTAGCACAGATACGCAGTATTTT
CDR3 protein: CASSLGLAGASTDTQYF

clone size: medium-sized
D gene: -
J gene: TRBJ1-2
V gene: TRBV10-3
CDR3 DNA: TGTGCCATCAGTGAGAAAGACAGAGGGTACTATGGCTACACCTTC
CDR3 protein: CAISEKDRGYYGYTF

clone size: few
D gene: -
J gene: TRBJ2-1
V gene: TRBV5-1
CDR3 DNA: TGCGCCAGCAGCGGCGGGGGCCTCTACAATGAGCAGTTCTTC
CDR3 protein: CASSGGGLYNEQFF

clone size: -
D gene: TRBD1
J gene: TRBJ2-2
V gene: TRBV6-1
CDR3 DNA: TGTGCCAGCACCCTCGACAGGGGAGGCCCCGGGGAGCTGTTTTTT
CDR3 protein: CASTLDRGGPGELFF

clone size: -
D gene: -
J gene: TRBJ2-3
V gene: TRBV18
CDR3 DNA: TGTGCCAGCTCACCAGGTATCAGGGAGGCAGATACGCAGTATTTT
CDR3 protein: CASSPGIREADTQYF

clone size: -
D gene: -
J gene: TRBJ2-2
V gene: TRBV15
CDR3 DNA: TGTGCCACCAGCTTGGACCACGGGGAGCTGTTTTTT
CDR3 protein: CATSLDHGELFF

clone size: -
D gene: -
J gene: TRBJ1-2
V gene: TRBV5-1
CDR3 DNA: TGCGCCAGCAGCGTGGACAGTAACTATGGCTACACCTTC
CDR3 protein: CASSVDSNYGYTF

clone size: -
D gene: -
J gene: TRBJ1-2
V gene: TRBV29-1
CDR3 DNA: TGCAGCGTCCGACAGAACTATGGCTACACCTTC
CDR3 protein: CSVRQNYGYTF

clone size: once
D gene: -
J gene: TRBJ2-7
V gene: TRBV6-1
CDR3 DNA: TGTGCCAGCAGTGAAGATGCAGTCTCCTACGAGCAGTACTTC
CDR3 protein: CASSEDAVSYEQYF

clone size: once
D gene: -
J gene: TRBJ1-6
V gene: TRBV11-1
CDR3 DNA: TGTGCCAGCAGCCGGACGGCTGATAATTCACCCCTCCACTTT
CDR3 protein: CASSRTADNSPLHF

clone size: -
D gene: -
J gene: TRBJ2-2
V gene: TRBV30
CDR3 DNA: TGTGCCTGGAGTCTGTCAGGCCTTCGATACGGGGAGCTGTTTTTT
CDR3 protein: CAWSLSGLRYGELFF

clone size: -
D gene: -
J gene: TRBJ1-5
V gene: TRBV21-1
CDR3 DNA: TGTGCCAGCAGCAAGATGATCCAACCGAGAGATCAGCCCCAGCATTTT
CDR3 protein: CASSKMIQPRDQPQHF

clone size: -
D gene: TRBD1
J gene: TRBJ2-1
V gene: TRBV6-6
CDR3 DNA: TGTGCCAGCAGAGTGGACAGGGGACCCCTCTACAATGAGCAGTTCTTC
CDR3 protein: CASRVDRGPLYNEQFF

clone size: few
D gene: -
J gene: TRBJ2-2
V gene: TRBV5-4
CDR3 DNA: TGTGCCAGCAGCTTTTTCCAGGACACCGGGGAGCTGTTTTTT
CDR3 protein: CASSFFQDTGELFF

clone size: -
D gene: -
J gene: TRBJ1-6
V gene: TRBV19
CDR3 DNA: TGTGCCAGTAGTACGACTTCGACAGGCGTGAATTCACCCCTCCACTTT
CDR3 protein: CASSTTSTGVNSPLHF

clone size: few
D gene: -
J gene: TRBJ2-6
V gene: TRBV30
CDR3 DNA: TGTGCCTGGAGTGTAGCCGGGTCTGGGGCCAACGTCCTGACTTTC
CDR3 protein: CAWSVAGSGANVLTF

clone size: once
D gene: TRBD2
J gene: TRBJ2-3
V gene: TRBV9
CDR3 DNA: TGTGCCAGCAGCGTGACTAGCGGGGGGGATACGCAGTATTTT
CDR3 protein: CASSVTSGGDTQYF

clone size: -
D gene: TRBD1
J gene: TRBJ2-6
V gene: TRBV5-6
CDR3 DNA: TGTGCCAGCAGCTTGGTAGGGGGCAGGCTCTCTGGGGCCAACGTCCTGACTTTC
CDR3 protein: CASSLVGGRLSGANVLTF

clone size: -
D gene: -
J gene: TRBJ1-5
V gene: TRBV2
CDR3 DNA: TGTGCCAGCAGTGAGGGAGGACGGAATCAGCCCCAGCATTTT
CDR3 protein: CASSEGGRNQPQHF

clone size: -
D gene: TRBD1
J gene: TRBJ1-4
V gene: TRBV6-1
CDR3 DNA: TGTGCCAGCAGTGTCACGACAGGGGTTGGGAAAAAACTGTTTTTT
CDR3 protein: CASSVTTGVGKKLFF

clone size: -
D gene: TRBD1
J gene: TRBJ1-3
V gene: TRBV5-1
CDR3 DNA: TGCGCCAGCAGCAGCGGACAGGGCTCTGGAAACACCATATATTTT
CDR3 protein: CASSSGQGSGNTIYF

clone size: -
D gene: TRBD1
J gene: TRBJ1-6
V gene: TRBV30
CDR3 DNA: TGTGCCTGGGCAATACAGGGGAGGACCTATAATTCACCCCTCCACTTT
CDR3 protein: CAWAIQGRTYNSPLHF

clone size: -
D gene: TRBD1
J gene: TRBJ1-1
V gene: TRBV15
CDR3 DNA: TGTGCCACCAGCAGAGAACACAGGGGGAACACTGAAGCTTTCTTT
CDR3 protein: CATSREHRGNTEAFF

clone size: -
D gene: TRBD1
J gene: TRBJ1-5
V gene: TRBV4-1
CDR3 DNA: TGCGCCAGCAGCCAAGAATTATCAGGGGGCATTCAGCCCCAGCATTTT
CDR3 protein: CASSQELSGGIQPQHF

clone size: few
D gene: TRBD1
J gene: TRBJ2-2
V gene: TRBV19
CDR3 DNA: TGTGCCAGTAGTATTAGGGACAGGGACACCGGGGAGCTGTTTTTT
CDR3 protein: CASSIRDRDTGELFF

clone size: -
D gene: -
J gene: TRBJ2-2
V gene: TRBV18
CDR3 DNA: TGTGCCAGCTCACCGGGACTTTCTAACGGGGAGCTGTTTTTT
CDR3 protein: CASSPGLSNGELFF

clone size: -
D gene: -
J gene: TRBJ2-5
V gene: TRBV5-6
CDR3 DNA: TGTGCCAGCAGCTTGACGGGATCCCAAGAGACCCAGTACTTC
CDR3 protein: CASSLTGSQETQYF

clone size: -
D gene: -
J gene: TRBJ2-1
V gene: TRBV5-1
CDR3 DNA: TGCGCCAGCAGCTTGGGACTAGTGTACAATGAGCAGTTCTTC
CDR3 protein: CASSLGLVYNEQFF

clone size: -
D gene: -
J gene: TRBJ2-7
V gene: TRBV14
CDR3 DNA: TGTGCCAGCAGCTCCCCCTCTCAGGGGTCCTACGAGCAGTACTTC
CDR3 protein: CASSSPSQGSYEQYF

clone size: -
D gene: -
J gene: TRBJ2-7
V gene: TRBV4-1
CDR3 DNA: TGCGCCAGCAGCCTACGGACCGGGGTCTTGTTTAACGAGCAGTACTTC
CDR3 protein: CASSLRTGVLFNEQYF

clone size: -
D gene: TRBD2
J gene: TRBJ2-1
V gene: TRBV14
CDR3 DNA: TGTGCCAGCAGCCAACTAGGGACTAGCGGGAGGGGTGAGCAGTTCTTC
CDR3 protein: CASSQLGTSGRGEQFF

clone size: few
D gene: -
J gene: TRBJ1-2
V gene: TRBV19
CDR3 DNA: TGTGCCAGTATCGATCGTGGGGCAGGCTACACCTTC
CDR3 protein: CASIDRGAGYTF

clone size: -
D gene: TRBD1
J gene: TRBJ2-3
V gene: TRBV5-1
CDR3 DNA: TGCGCCAGCAGCGCGGGACAGGCGACAGATACGCAGTATTTT
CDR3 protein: CASSAGQATDTQYF

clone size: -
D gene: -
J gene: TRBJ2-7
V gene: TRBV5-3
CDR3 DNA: TGTGCCAGAAGCTTGGGACCGGGGGACGGGGTGCCCCCCTACGAGCAGTACTTC
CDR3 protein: CARSLGPGDGVPPYEQYF

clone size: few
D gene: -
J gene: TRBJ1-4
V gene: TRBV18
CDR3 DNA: TGTGCCAGCTCACTGAGACAGGCTAACCTTAATGAAAAACTGTTTTTT
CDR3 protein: CASSLRQANLNEKLFF

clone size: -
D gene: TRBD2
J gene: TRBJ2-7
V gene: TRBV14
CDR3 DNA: TGTGCCAGCAGCCAAGGACTAGCGGGAGACTACGAGCAGTACTTC
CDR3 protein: CASSQGLAGDYEQYF

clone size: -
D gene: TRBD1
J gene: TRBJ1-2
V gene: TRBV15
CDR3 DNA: TGTGCCACCAGCAGAGCGGGTTCCAGGGGACAGGGGATCTCTGGCTACACCTTC
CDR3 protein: CATSRAGSRGQGISGYTF

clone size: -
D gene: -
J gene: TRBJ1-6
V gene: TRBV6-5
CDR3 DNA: TGTGCCAGCAGTATACGGACAGTCCTTAATTCACCCCTCCACTTT
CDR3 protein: CASSIRTVLNSPLHF

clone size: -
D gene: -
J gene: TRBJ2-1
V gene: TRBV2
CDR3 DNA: TGTGCCAGCTTACCGGATTCCTACAATGAGCAGTTCTTC
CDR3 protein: CASLPDSYNEQFF

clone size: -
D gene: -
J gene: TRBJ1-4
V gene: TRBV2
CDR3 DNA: TGTGCCAGAGGAGGGGTCACTAATGAAAAACTGTTTTTT
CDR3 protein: CARGGVTNEKLFF